This T cell receptor (beta chain) was recovered during a study of blood T cell repertoires in COVID-19. Study information: The study drew acute and convalescent COVID-19 samples from the United States, Italy and Spain.

This clone appeared once. Method: immunoSEQ multiplex PCR; TCRdb's copy keeps in-frame clones and lacks some. The repertoire holds 120,000 to 150,000 clones, with approximately 90% as singletons. Germline V gene lookup returns CDR1 SQVTM and CDR2 ANQGSEA. Trimming cost V 7 bases and J 7 bases, with 20 bases left between them. The CDR3 has 14 residues. Material for sequencing was peripheral blood. This clonotype was sampled from a woman at least 80 years old with acute or convalescent COVID-19. The V and J genes are TRBV29-1 and TRBJ2-1, with D tentatively TRBD1 (5 bases). The CDR3 sequence: CSAPRAGKTNEQFF. CDR3 nucleotide sequence: TGCAGCGCCCCTAGGGCAGGGAAGACGAATGAGCAGTTCTTC.